The next 15 T cell receptor beta chains were all read from a single sample in a study of vaccination effects on CD4 cells after COVID-19. Expansion of antigen-specific CD4+ T cells with viral peptide pools was carried out by the ViraFEST assay before sequencing. An approximately ten-day culture period preceded the isolation of CD4+ T cells. Either the mRNA-1273 or the BNT162b2 vaccine was given to participants as two doses. Assay: immunoSEQ multiplex PCR; the TCRdb copy retains only in-frame clones and omits some. The sample consists of approximately 28,000 clones, 55% to 85% of them appearing once. These receptors have no identified antigens. This specimen consisted of CD4+ T cells from PBMCs cultured with HCoV-NL63 spike peptides, obtained after COVID-19 vaccination. The receptors stem from a human donor who received a COVID-19 vaccine.

V is TRBV6-2 or TRBV6-3 and J is TRBJ1-2; D call uncertain. The germline V and J ends were trimmed by 2 bases and 6 bases, with 7 bases remaining between them. Germline V gene data show CDR1 as MNHEY and CDR2 as SVGEGT. The CDR3 has 12 residues. Here the CDR3 reads CASSYGRDGYTF. Here the CDR3 DNA reads TGTGCCAGCAGTTACGGGAGGGATGGCTACACCTTC.

J is TRBJ1-2 and V is TRBV2; D ambiguous. The V gene lost 7 bases and the J gene lost 2 bases, with 17 bases spanning the gap. In germline, CDR1 is SNHLY, CDR2 FYNNEI. The CDR3 is made up of 15 amino acids. For the CDR3, the DNA is TGTGCCAGCATTCGGGGTTATTCTACCAACTATGGCTACACCTTC. This gives the protein CASIRGYSTNYGYTF.

The chain employs TRBV24-1 and TRBJ2-7; 7 bases agree with TRBD1. The ends lost 5 bases at V and 5 bases at J; junction bases unmatched: 8. Germline V lookup: CDR1 KGHDR, CDR2 SFDVKD. The CDR3 totals 14 residues. The CDR3 protein is CATSGKTGKNEQYF. CDR3 nucleotides: TGTGCCACCAGTGGGAAGACAGGGAAGAACGAGCAGTACTTC.

Only a few counts were recorded for this clone. This chain joins TRBV29-1 and TRBJ2-7; 9 bases fit TRBD1. The CDR3 runs to 13 residues. In germline, CDR1 is SQVTM, CDR2 ANQGSEA. Trimming cost V 4 bases and J 5 bases; bases outside gene matches: 6. The CDR3 loop is CSVALDRGDEQYF. CDR3 nucleotide sequence: TGCAGCGTTGCCCTCGACAGGGGGGACGAGCAGTACTTC.

V and J are TRBV19 and TRBJ1-3; weak D call: TRBD1 (5 bases). The CDR3 length is 17 residues. The germline V and J ends were trimmed by 7 bases and 0 bases, with 19 bases remaining between them. CDR1 and CDR2 from the germline V gene are LNHDA and SQIVND (reference sequence). The CDR3 loop reads CASKNYPQGRSGNTIYF. The CDR3 region has the DNA TGTGCCAGTAAAAATTACCCCCAGGGACGCTCTGGAAACACCATATATTTT.

This chain connects TRBV27 to TRBJ1-5; weak D call: TRBD1 (6 bases). In germline, CDR1 is MNHEY, CDR2 SMNVEV (reference sequence). The CDR3 consists of 14 residues. V was clipped by 4 bases and J by 5 bases, with 12 bases between them. In DNA form, the CDR3 reads TGTGCCAGCAGTTCAGACAGGCTTTATCAGCCCCAGCATTTT. Translated, it gives CASSSDRLYQPQHF.

This clone was counted a few times. The V and J genes are TRBV6-5 and TRBJ1-6; a possible D gene is TRBD1 (5 bases). The V gene's germline CDR1 is MNHEY and CDR2 SVGAGI. The CDR3 extends over 14 amino acids. V was cut by 10 bases and J by 1 base, with 11 bases left in between. Here the CDR3 DNA reads TGTGCCACCTACCAGGGATCCTATAATTCACCCCTCCACTTT. Protein: CATYQGSYNSPLHF.

This sequence joins TRBV30 and TRBJ1-1, with unresolved D. The CDR3 is 13 residues long. V lost 4 bases and J 6 bases, leaving 15 bases between the germline ends. CDR1 and CDR2 from the germline V gene are GTSNPN and SVGIG (reference sequence). The CDR3 protein is CAWITRVGAEAFF. Written as DNA, the CDR3 is TGTGCCTGGATAACTAGGGTTGGGGCTGAAGCTTTCTTT.

The chain couples TRBV5-4 to TRBJ1-1; D uncertain. Germline V gives CDR1 SGHNT, CDR2 YYREEE (reference sequence). This CDR3 is 15 amino acids long. V dropped 4 bases and J dropped 1 base, with 14 bases sitting between them. CDR3 protein: CASSAPGAPNTEAFF. The CDR3 DNA reads TGTGCCAGCAGCGCCCCAGGAGCCCCGAACACTGAAGCTTTCTTT.

V usage is TRBV13 and J usage is TRBJ2-7; D is undetermined. CDR3 length: 11 amino acids. Germline values: CDR1 PRHDT, CDR2 FYEKMQ (reference sequence). Trimming shortened V by 5 bases and J by 4 bases, and 6 bases separated the two germline ends. The CDR3 loop is CASSLQYEQYF. CDR3 coding DNA: TGTGCCAGCAGCCTACAATACGAGCAGTACTTC.

The chain links TRBV13 to TRBJ2-3; D is unresolved. In germline, CDR1 is PRHDT, CDR2 FYEKMQ (reference sequence). The CDR3 runs 12 residues. Trimming removed 0 bases at V and 4 bases at J, with 2 bases between. CDR3 in amino acids: CASSLGSDTQYF. CDR3 nucleotides: TGTGCCAGCAGCTTAGGGTCAGATACGCAGTATTTT.

This clone was observed a handful of times. This rearrangement joins TRBV5-1 to TRBJ1-6; 9 positions match TRBD1. CDR3 length: 15 residues. From germline, CDR1 is SGHRS and CDR2 YFSETQ. Germline trimming cut 6 bases from V and 7 bases from J; bases unmatched to any gene: 8. In DNA form, the CDR3 reads TGCGCCAGCACCCTCCGACAGGGGGAGAATTCACCCCTCCACTTT. Residues: CASTLRQGENSPLHF.

The chain uses TRBV19 and TRBJ1-1; D perhaps matches TRBD1 (5 bases). This CDR3 is built from 13 residues. Deletions cut 6 bases from V and 6 bases from J, with 14 bases between. Germline CDR1 reads LNHDA; CDR2 reads SQIVND (reference sequence). The CDR3 is CASRAGGAPEAFF. In nucleotides, the CDR3 is TGTGCCAGTAGGGCGGGGGGAGCCCCTGAAGCTTTCTTT.

The chain uses TRBV6-1 and TRBJ2-3; D is uncertain. The germline gives CDR1 MNHNS, CDR2 SASEGT. The CDR3 contains 14 residues. With 1 base removed from V and 2 bases from J, the gap between germline ends came to 7 bases. CDR3 in DNA: TGTGCCAGCAGTGAAGGCGGCTACACAGATACGCAGTATTTT. Protein product: CASSEGGYTDTQYF.

This CDR3 is CASSLDGSTNSPLHF. The DNA for the CDR3 is TGCGCCAGCAGCTTGGATGGCAGCACCAATTCACCCCTCCACTTT. This chain uses TRBV5-1 with TRBJ1-6; D unclear. V was trimmed by 0 bases and J by 7 bases, leaving 11 bases between them. Germline V CDR1 and CDR2: SGHRS, YFSETQ. This CDR3 has 15 residues.